The 6 T cell receptor beta chains below were found in one sample sequenced in a study of cytomegalovirus exposure and HLA in healthy donors. The PCR used 60 Vbeta and 13 Jbeta primers. Generated by immunoSEQ multiplex PCR, the TCRdb table keeps only in-frame clones and is missing some. The table includes 110,000 to 150,000 clones, roughly 65% detected once. The specimen was PBMCs. The receptors originated from a woman aged 25 to 39 in good health and CMV-seronegative.

The chain has TRBV18 and TRBJ2-5, with 11 bases fitting TRBD1. V was pared by 3 bases and J by 5 bases, with 5 bases of the junction left unmatched. The length of the CDR3 is 15 residues. Germline V gene data show CDR1 as KGHSH and CDR2 as LQKENI. The CDR3 DNA follows: TGTGCCAGCTCACCGGGACAGGGGGGATTGGAGACCCAGTACTTC. Translating gives CASSPGQGGLETQYF.

This chain links TRBV10-1 with TRBJ2-7, with D possibly matching TRBD1 (6 bases). This CDR3 spans 16 amino acids. Trimming stripped 3 bases from V and 2 bases from J, with 17 bases between. Germline V gene sequence: CDR1 WNHNN, CDR2 SYGVQD (reference sequence). CDR3 DNA sequence: TGCGCCAGCAGTGATTTCCGGACAGAAATTACCTACGAGCAGTACGTC. Translation: CASSDFRTEITYEQYV.

The V and J genes are TRBV6-6 and TRBJ2-5; 7 positions match TRBD1. The CDR3 length is 12 residues. CDR1 is MNHNY and CDR2 is SVGAGI in the germline V gene (reference sequence). The V segment lost 6 bases and the J segment 11 bases; nucleotides outside the gene matches: 9. The DNA of the CDR3 is TGTGCCAGCAGGACAGGGAACGGATTGCAGTACTTC. Translating gives CASRTGNGLQYF.

The J gene is TRBJ2-1, the V gene TRBV30, with unresolved D. Germline V CDR1 and CDR2: GTSNPN, SVGIG (reference sequence). The CDR3 has 12 residues. The germline V and J ends were trimmed by 0 bases and 9 bases, with 9 bases remaining between them. The CDR3 spells CAWSVSRGEQFF. The CDR3, as DNA: TGTGCCTGGAGTGTGAGTCGAGGTGAGCAGTTCTTC.

The chain is built from TRBV11-2 and TRBJ2-7; D gene ambiguous. The V gene's germline CDR1 is SGHAT and CDR2 FQNNGV. The CDR3 is 16 amino acids. The V end was cut by 3 bases, the J end by 0 bases, with 15 bases between. CDR3 sequence (DNA): TGTGCCAGCAGCTTGGGTACGGGTCTTAGCTCCTACGAGCAGTACGTC. Translating it yields CASSLGTGLSSYEQYV.

A single count supports this clone. This rearrangement joins TRBV10-3 to TRBJ1-1; TRBD1 matches 8 bases. Germline V gives CDR1 ENHRY, CDR2 SYGVKD. V shed 2 bases and J 4 bases; nucleotides not matched to a gene: 0. The CDR3 extends over 13 amino acids. CDR3 sequence: CAISETGGTEAFF. As DNA, the CDR3 is TGTGCCATCAGTGAGACAGGGGGCACTGAAGCTTTCTTT.